This entry is about one TCR beta chain. Antigen unknown. Unique molecular identifiers were present on cDNA, and template switching added a universal primer site. TCRdb reprocessed the 5' RACE reads with MiXCR, giving one entry per CDR3 protein. The sample consists of 600,000 to 850,000 distinct CDR3 sequences, 15% to 20% of them appearing once. These data belong to a study of identical twins. The CDR3 runs 13 residues. Germline V lookup: CDR1 LGHDT, CDR2 YNNKEL (reference sequence). V was trimmed by 5 bases and J by 6 bases, leaving 13 bases between them. Study-wide results and caveats: Analyses of zero insertions could, in part, be confounded by invariant MAIT and iNKT cells.

The same sample was also used in a study of T cells expressing NK-cell markers. That paper adds: Several experiments employed an anti-gamma-delta TCR antibody to confine sorting to alpha-beta TCR T cells. Uncertainty persisted over the HCMV specificity of expanded NKG2C+ T cell clones.

The source material was PBMCs. The rearrangement uses TRBV3-1 and TRBJ1-1; D remains ambiguous. This clonotype was sampled from a woman in her late teens or twenties in good health. The CDR3 region is CASSTTRRAEAFF. The CDR3 DNA reads TGTGCCAGCAGCACCACGAGGAGGGCTGAAGCTTTCTTT.